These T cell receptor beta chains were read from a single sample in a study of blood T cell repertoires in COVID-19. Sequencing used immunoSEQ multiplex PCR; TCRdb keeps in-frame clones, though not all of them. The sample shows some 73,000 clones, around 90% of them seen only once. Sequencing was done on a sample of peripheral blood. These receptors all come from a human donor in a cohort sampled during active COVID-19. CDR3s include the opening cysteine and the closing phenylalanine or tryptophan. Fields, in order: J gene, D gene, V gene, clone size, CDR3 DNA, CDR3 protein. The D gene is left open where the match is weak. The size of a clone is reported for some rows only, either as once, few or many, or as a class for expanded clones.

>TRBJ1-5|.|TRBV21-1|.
TGTGCCAGCAGCCAGAGACAGGCCAGCAATCAGCCCCAGCATTTT
CASSQRQASNQPQHF
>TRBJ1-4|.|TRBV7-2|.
TGTGCCAGCAGACATAAAACTAATGAAAAACTGTTTTTT
CASRHKTNEKLFF
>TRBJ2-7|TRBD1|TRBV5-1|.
TGCGCCAGCAGCTTTACAGGGGATTCCTACGAGCAGTACTTC
CASSFTGDSYEQYF
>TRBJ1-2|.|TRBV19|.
TGTGCCAGTACCGCGGGGTATCGGGACTATGGCTACACCTTC
CASTAGYRDYGYTF
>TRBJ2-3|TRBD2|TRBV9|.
TGTGCCAGCAGCCTCAAGCGGGGGGGCACAGATACGCAGTATTTT
CASSLKRGGTDTQYF
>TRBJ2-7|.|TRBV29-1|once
TGCAGCGTTGGACAGAGCTCCTACGAGCAGTACTTC
CSVGQSSYEQYF
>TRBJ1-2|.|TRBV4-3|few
TGCGCCAGCAGCCAAGACAGGGTAGGCCCCTATGGCTACACCTTC
CASSQDRVGPYGYTF
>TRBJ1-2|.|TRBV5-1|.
TGCGCCAGCAGCTTGGGGGCAGGGGCCCTCGGAGGCTACACCTTC
CASSLGAGALGGYTF
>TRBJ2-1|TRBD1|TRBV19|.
TGTGCCAGTAGTCGGATGGGACAGGTTGGCTACAATGAGCAGTTCTTC
CASSRMGQVGYNEQFF
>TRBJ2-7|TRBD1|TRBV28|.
TGTGCCAGCAGTTCACAGGGGGTCTCCTACGAGCAGTACTTC
CASSSQGVSYEQYF
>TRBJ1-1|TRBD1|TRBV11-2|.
TGTGCCAGCAGCTTATTGACAGGGGGCACTGAAGCTTTCTTT
CASSLLTGGTEAFF
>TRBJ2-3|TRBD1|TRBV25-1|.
TGTGCCAGCAGTGCAGACACGAGGGGGCGAGGAGTGGATACGCAGTATTTT
CASSADTRGRGVDTQYF
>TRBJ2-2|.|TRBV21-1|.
TGTGCCAGCAGCGCCTACGGGGGGCCGGCCACCGGGGAGCTGTTTTTT
CASSAYGGPATGELFF
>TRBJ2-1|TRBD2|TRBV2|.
TGTGCCAGCAGTCCGGGACTAGCGGGGGGGAATGAGCAGTTCTTC
CASSPGLAGGNEQFF
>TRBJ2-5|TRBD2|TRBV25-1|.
TGTGCCAGCAGTCCCACCATTCGAGTGGCGGGGGTGGAGACCCAGTACTTC
CASSPTIRVAGVETQYF
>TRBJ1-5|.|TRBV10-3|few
TGTGCCATCAGTGAGGTTGGAGGGAATCAGCCCCAGCATTTT
CAISEVGGNQPQHF
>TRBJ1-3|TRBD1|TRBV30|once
TGTGCCTGGAGTTGGGCCGGGACAGGGATAGGAAACACCATATATTTT
CAWSWAGTGIGNTIYF
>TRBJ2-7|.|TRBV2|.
TGTGCCAGCAGACCGGGACTCTCTGGCGAGCAGTACTTC
CASRPGLSGEQYF
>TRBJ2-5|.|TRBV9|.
TGTGCCAGCAGCGTAGTCGGACAGCGAGGGGAGACCCAGTACTTC
CASSVVGQRGETQYF
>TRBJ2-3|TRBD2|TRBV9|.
TGTGCCAGCAGCGTCCTAGCGGGGGGGGGCACAGATACGCAGTATTTT
CASSVLAGGGTDTQYF
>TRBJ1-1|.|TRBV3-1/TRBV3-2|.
TGTGCCAGCAGCCAAGATGGTGGACGAGGGAGGGGCGGGGACACTGAAGCTTTCTTT
CASSQDGGRGRGGDTEAFF
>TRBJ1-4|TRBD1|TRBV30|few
TGTGCCTGGAATGTTGCCAGGGGGACTAATGAAAAACTGTTTTTT
CAWNVARGTNEKLFF
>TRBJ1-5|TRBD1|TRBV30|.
TGTGCCTGGAGTCGGACAGGGGCTCGAGGCAATCAGCCCCAGCATTTT
CAWSRTGARGNQPQHF
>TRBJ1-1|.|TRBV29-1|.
TGCAGCGCCACAGAGAACACTGAAGCTTTCTTT
CSATENTEAFF
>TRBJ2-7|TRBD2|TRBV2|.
TGTGCCAGCAGTGAGACTAGCGGGGGGGCCTACGAGCAGTACTTC
CASSETSGGAYEQYF
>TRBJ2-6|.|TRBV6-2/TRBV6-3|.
TGTGCCAGCAGTTACCCTGGACAGATTGGGGCCAACGTCCTGACTTTC
CASSYPGQIGANVLTF
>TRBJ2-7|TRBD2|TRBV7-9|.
TGTGCCAGCAGCTTAGGCGGGGGGGTTGTCGAGCAGTACTTC
CASSLGGGVVEQYF
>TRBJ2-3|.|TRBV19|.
TGTGCCAGTAGCCCCGGACTGAGCACAGATACGCAGTATTTT
CASSPGLSTDTQYF
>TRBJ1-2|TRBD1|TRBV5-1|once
TGCGCCAGCAGCTCTGGACAGGCGGTCTATGGCTACACCTTC
CASSSGQAVYGYTF
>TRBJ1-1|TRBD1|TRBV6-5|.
TGTGCCAGCAGTCCCCCTGACAGGGTGAACACTGAAGCTTTCTTT
CASSPPDRVNTEAFF
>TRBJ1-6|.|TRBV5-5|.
TGTGCCAGCAGCTTCCGGAGGAGCTCCTATAATTCACCCCTCCACTTT
CASSFRRSSYNSPLHF
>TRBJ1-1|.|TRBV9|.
TGTGCCAGCAGCGATCCGCGTGAGGGGAACACTGAAGCTTTCTTT
CASSDPREGNTEAFF
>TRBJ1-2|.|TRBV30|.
TGTGCCTGGGGAGTCCCGGAGCGGGGGACCATCTATGGCTACACCTTC
CAWGVPERGTIYGYTF
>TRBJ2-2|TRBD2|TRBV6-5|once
TGTGCCAGCAGTTACTTTGCGGGGGGGCCTCAGCTGTTTTTT
CASSYFAGGPQLFF
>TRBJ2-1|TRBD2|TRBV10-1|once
TGCGCCAGCAGAGGACTAGCGGGGGGAGAGCAGTTCTTC
CASRGLAGGEQFF
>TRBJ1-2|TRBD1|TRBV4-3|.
TGCGCCAGCAGCCAAGAGGGGGGGGACAGGGGAAGAGGTGGCTACACCTTC
CASSQEGGDRGRGGYTF
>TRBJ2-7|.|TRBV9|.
TGTGCCAGCAGCGTAGGTGGGGGGGCCAACTACGAGCAGTACTTC
CASSVGGGANYEQYF
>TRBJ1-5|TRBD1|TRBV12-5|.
TGTGCTAGTGGTTCGACAGGGGGTTATAGCAATCAGCCCCAGCATTTT
CASGSTGGYSNQPQHF
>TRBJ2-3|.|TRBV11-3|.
TGTGCCAGCAGCTTAGGAGCAGATACGCAGTATTTT
CASSLGADTQYF
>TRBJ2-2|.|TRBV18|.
TGTGCCAGCTCACCACGTTCGGGGATGAGCGCCGGGGAGCTGTTTTTT
CASSPRSGMSAGELFF
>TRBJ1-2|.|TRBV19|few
TGTGCCAGTAGTCGAGGGCTGGAGCCTTATGGCTACACCTTC
CASSRGLEPYGYTF
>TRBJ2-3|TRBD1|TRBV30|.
TGTGCCTGGAGTTTCCCCAGGGGGAGACCGTCTAGCACAGATACGCAGTATTTT
CAWSFPRGRPSSTDTQYF
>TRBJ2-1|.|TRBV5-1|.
TGCGCCAGCAGCGCTCCCGGCAATGAGCAGTTCTTC
CASSAPGNEQFF
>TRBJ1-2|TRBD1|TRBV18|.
TGTGCCAGCTCACTCGGACAGGTGGGAACTAACTATGGCTACACCTTC
CASSLGQVGTNYGYTF
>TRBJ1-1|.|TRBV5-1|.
TGCGCCAGCAGCTTGAGACAGGCGAACACTGAAGCTTTCTTT
CASSLRQANTEAFF
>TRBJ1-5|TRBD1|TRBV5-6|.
TGTGCCAGCAGCTCCGGGACAGGGTATAGCAATCAGCCCCAGCATTTT
CASSSGTGYSNQPQHF
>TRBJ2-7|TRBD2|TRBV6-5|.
TGTGCCAGCATCAGCGGGGCCGCGCCCCCCTACGAGCAGTACTTC
CASISGAAPPYEQYF
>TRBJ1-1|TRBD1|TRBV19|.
TGTGCCAGTACCACGATAACCGGGACAGGGCCCACTGAAGCTTTCTTT
CASTTITGTGPTEAFF
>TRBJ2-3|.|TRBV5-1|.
TGCGCCAGCAGTCGCCGGGGGGCATACGGGGACACAGATACGCAGTATTTT
CASSRRGAYGDTDTQYF
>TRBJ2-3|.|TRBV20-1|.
TGCAGTGCTAGTTGGGGGCGGGGGAACACAGATACGCAGTATTTT
CSASWGRGNTDTQYF
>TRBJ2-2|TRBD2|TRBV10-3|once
TGTGCCATCAGGCCCTTCGCGGGAGCGAACACCGGGGAGCTGTTTTTT
CAIRPFAGANTGELFF
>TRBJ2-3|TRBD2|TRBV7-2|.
TGTGCCAGCAGCTTAGAGCGGGGGGGCAACACAGATACGCAGTATTTT
CASSLERGGNTDTQYF
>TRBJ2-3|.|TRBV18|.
TGTGCCAGCTCACCCTACCGTCCCGATGGAGCCTACACAGATACGCAGTATTTT
CASSPYRPDGAYTDTQYF
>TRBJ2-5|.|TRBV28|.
TGTGCCAGCAGTTCCGGGACTTCCAGAGAGACCCAGTACTTC
CASSSGTSRETQYF
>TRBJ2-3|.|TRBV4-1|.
TGCGCCAGCAGCCCGGACTTTAGCACAGATACGCAGTATTTT
CASSPDFSTDTQYF
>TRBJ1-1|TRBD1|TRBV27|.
TGTGCCAGCAGTCGGACAGGGTCGAGCGCTTTCTTT
CASSRTGSSAFF
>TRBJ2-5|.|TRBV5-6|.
TGTGCCAGCAGCTTGGCCGCAGGGACCCAGTACTTC
CASSLAAGTQYF
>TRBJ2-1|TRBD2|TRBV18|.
TGTGCCAGCTCACTCCCGGGACTAGCGGGTGGGAATGAGCAGTTCTTC
CASSLPGLAGGNEQFF
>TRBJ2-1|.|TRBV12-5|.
TGTGCTAGTGTTCCGGGGAGCTCCTACAATGAGCAGTTCTTC
CASVPGSSYNEQFF